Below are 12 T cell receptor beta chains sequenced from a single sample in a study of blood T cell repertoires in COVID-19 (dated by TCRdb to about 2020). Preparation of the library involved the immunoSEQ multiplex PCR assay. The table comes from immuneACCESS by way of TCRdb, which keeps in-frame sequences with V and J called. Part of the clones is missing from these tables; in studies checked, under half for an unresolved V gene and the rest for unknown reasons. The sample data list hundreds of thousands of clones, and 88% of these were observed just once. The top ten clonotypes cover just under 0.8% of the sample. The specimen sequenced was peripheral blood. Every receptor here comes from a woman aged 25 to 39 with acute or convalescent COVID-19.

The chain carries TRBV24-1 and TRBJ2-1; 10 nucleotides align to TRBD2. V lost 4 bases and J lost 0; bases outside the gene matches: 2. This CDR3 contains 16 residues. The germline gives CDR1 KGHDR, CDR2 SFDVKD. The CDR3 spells CATSDQREGSYNEQFF. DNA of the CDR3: TGTGCCACCAGTGACCAGCGGGAGGGCTCCTACAATGAGCAGTTCTTC.

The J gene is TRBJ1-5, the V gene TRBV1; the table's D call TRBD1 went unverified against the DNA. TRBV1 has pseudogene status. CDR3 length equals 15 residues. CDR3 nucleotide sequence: TGCACCAGCAGCCAAGCCACACAAAACAATCAGCCCCAGCATTTT. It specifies CTSSQATQNNQPQHF.

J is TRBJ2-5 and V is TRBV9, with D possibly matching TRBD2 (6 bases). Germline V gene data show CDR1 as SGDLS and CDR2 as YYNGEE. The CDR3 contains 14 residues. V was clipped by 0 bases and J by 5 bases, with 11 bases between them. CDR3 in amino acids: CASSVGRGRETQYF. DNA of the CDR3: TGTGCCAGCAGCGTAGGGCGGGGCCGGGAGACCCAGTACTTC.

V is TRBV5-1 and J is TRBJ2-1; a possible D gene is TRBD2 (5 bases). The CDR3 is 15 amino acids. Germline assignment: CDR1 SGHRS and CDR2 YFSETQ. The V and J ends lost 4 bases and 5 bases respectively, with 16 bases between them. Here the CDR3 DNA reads TGCGCCAGCAGCGAAAGGACGGGGATCCACAATGAGCAGTTCTTC. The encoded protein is CASSERTGIHNEQFF.

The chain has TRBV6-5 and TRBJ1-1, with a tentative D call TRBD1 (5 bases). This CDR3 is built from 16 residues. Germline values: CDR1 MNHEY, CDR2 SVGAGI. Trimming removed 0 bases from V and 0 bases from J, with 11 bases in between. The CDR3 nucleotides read TGTGCCAGCAGTTACTCTTACAGGACATTGAACACTGAAGCTTTCTTT. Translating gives CASSYSYRTLNTEAFF.

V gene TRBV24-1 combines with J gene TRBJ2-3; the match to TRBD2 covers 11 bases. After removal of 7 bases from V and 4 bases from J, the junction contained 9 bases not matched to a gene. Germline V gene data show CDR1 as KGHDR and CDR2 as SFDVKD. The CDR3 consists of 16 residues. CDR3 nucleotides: TGTGCCACCAGCACATTAGCGGGAGGGCCCGCAGATACGCAGTATTTT. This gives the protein CATSTLAGGPADTQYF.

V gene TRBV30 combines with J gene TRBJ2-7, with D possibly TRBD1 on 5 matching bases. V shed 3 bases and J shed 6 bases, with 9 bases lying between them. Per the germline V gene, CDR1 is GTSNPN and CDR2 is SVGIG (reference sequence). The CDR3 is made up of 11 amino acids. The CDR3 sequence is CAWRQGSEQYF. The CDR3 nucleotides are TGTGCCTGGAGGCAGGGTTCCGAGCAGTACTTC. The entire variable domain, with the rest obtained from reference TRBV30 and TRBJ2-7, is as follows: SQTIHQWPATLVQPVGSPLSLECTVEGTSNPNLYWYRQAAGRGLQLLFYSVGIGQISSEVPQNLSASRPQDRQFILSSKKLLLSDSGFYLCAWRQGSEQYFGPGTRLTVT.

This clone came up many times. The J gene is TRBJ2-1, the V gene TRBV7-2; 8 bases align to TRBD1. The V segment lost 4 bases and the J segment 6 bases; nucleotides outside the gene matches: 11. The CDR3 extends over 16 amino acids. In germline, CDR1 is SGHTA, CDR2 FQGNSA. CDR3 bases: TGTGCCAGCAGCTCGACCAGACAGGGGAGGCTCAATGAGCAGTTCTTC. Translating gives CASSSTRQGRLNEQFF. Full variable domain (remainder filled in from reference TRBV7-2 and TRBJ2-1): GAGVSQSPSNKVTEKGKDVELRCDPISGHTALYWYRQSLGQGLEFLIYFQGNSAPDKSGLPSDRFSAERTGGSVSTLTIQRTQQEDSAVYLCASSSTRQGRLNEQFFGPGTRLTVL.

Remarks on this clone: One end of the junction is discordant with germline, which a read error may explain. CDR3 in amino acids: CASRETSAGLF. The CDR3 DNA is TGTGCCAGCAGGGAGACTAGTGCAGGGCTCTTC. This rearrangement joins TRBV2 to TRBJ2-1, with a weak D call TRBD2 (6 bases). Per the germline V gene, CDR1 is SNHLY and CDR2 is FYNNEI. This CDR3 has 11 amino acids. The full variable domain, with the rest looked up from reference TRBV2 and TRBJ2-1, is EPEVTQTPSHQVTQMGQEVILRCVPISNHLYFYWYRQILGQKVEFLVSFYNNEISEKSEIFDDQFSVERPDGSNFTLKIRSTKLEDSAMYFCASRETSAGLFGPGTRLTVL.

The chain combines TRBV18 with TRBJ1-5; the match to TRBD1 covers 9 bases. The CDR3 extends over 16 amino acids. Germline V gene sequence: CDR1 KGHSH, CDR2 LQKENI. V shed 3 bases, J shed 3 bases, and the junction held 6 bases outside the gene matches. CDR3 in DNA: TGTGCCAGCTCACCTCAGGACAGGGGAGTCAATCAGCCCCAGCATTTT. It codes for CASSPQDRGVNQPQHF.

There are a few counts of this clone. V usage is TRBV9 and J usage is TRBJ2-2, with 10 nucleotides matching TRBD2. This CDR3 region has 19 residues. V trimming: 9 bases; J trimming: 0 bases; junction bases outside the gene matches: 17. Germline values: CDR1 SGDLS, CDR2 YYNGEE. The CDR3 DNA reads TGTGCCACCCCCACAGCTAGCGGGAGACTGCCTGCGAACACCGGGGAGCTGTTTTTT. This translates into CATPTASGRLPANTGELFF.

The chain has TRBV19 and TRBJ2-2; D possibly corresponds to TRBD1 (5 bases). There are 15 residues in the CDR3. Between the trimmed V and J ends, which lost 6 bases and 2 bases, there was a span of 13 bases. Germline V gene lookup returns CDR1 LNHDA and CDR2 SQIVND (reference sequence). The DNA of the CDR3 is TGTGCCAGTAGATTATACCAGGGCAACACCGGGGAGCTGTTTTTT. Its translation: CASRLYQGNTGELFF.